This entry features one T cell receptor (beta chain) sequence. What this receptor recognizes is not known. Base quality data are lacking; no much larger clone is found one base away. Looking up the germline V gene yields CDR1 SGHRS and CDR2 YFSETQ. Including the terminal cysteine and phenylalanine, the CDR3 comprises 15 residues. Only the CDR3 DNA is retained, 45 bases long and in frame from the first base. For this chain, trimming is 6 bases at the V end and 4 bases at the J end, and the number of junction bases without a gene match is 6. The sample originates from a study of T cells after posttransplantation cyclophosphamide (dated by TCRdb to 2015 to 2016). A note on the overall study: Using TRB sequencing, the study followed how the T cell repertoire reconstituted after myeloablative bone marrow transplantation in which posttransplantation cyclophosphamide served as GVHD prophylaxis. Samples from fewer than 40 PTCy-treated patients and approximately 15 related bone marrow donors of those patients were subjected to antigen receptor sequencing. Blood from all 35 or so PTCy patients who had 1-year posttransplant specimens underwent TRB sequencing. In 3 patients, up to 3 additional blood samples taken between 2 and 5.2 years after transplant also underwent TRB sequencing, as did pretransplant blood from a handful of patients. Because TRA and TRB clonality correlated tightly in roughly ten samples, later TCR analyses were limited to TRB. Public TRB sequences were compared against a database of over 3,600 sequences linked to responses to pathogens, tumor antigens, self-antigens and alloantigens.

What the study reported, not specific to this receptor: Donor-recipient similarity was low at 1-2 months but increased during the first year, and donor CD8+ memory clones often dominated later blood repertoires. Across the roughly 48 patients, TRB clonality was highly associated with recipient CMV seropositivity and CMV reactivation, and diversity with PTCy was similar to that in the CNI/methotrexate controls. The TRB repertoires of T cells infiltrating skin or the GI tract showed only limited overlap with the TRB repertoires found in blood.

The meaning of the sample's treatment or condition label: high-dose cyclophosphamide on days +3 and +4 as single-agent GVHD prophylaxis. PTCy patients received busulfan and fludarabine conditioning, a related or unrelated marrow graft, and cyclophosphamide on days +3 and +4. PTCy-treated patients were drawn from a prospective multi-institutional clinical trial. Mononuclear cells from peripheral blood and bone marrow were separated by Ficoll-Hypaque density centrifugation and then cryopreserved. Sorting of CD4+ and CD8+ T cells, including naive and memory subsets, was performed by FACS on a FACSAria II. TRB sequencing was run on genomic DNA with either the immunoSEQ assay at survey resolution or the hsTCRB kit. On the study's bioinformatics: The immunoSEQ software handled initial read processing, and the LymphoSeq R package was used for repertoire analyses. Clonality was computed as 1 minus normalized Shannon entropy, and a Gini coefficient was also calculated for each TRB dataset. To infer phenotypes in unsorted samples, TRB sequences from sorted subsets of the recipient or donor were mapped onto unsorted samples from the same recipient. Held by TCRdb, this immuneACCESS table contains in-frame sequences only and omits some clones. Under half of the omission traces to an unresolved V gene where checked; the cause of the rest is unknown. V, J and clone size were drawn from that table, and D and trimming were deduced from the DNA. Within this sample are around 37,000 clones, with about three quarters of them counted one time only. The ten largest clonotypes hold 7.5% to 9.5% of the sample.

This clonotype was obtained from a female patient aged 40-50 years who received an allogeneic stem cell transplant from a related donor, was CMV-positive, and had no GVHD. It is possible that, after a transplant, some T cells come from the graft donor. The sample was CD4+ T cells sorted from blood, taken about 1,900 days after a stem cell transplant with posttransplant cyclophosphamide. The rearrangement combines TRBV5-1 with TRBJ2-1; 11 nucleotides in the junction match TRBD1. The CDR3 protein: CASNSGTGGYNEQFF. The nucleotides are TGCGCCAGCAATTCGGGGACAGGGGGTTACAATGAGCAGTTCTTC.